This T cell receptor beta chain was sequenced in a study of cytomegalovirus exposure and HLA in healthy donors. About the research overall: The study's early data release held about 80 million unique TCRs from HLA-typed donors.

The PCR made use of 60 Vbeta and 13 Jbeta primers. Sequencing was performed with immunoSEQ multiplex PCR; in TCRdb, only in-frame clones are kept and a portion is missing. Among approximately 71,000 clones listed, around 72% were seen once. Of note for this clone: Antigen: not known.

Overall study findings and caveats: The study assumed roughly uniform donor sequencing depth for presence/absence analyses. Reports described diagnosis of cytomegalovirus status by the classifier as highly specific and sensitive.

While unrecorded immune exposures were likely, the donors were nominally healthy when sampled. Between the trimmed V and J ends, which lost 4 bases and 3 bases, there was a span of 11 bases. Germline lookup yields CDR1 SGHDT and CDR2 YYEEEE. This CDR3 has 13 amino acids. Sequencing was carried out using PBMCs. This clonotype was sampled from a woman aged 40 to 50 in good health and CMV-seropositive. The rearrangement links TRBV5-6 to TRBJ2-7, with D maybe TRBD2 (5 bases). The CDR3 nucleotides read TGTGCCAGCAGCCAAGGGCGGGTCTACGAGCAGTACTTC. This translates into CASSQGRVYEQYF. The full variable domain, completed using reference TRBV5-6 and TRBJ2-7, is DAGVTQSPTHLIKTRGQQVTLRCSPKSGHDTVSWYQQALGQGPQFIFQYYEEEERQRGNFPDRFSGHQFPNYSSELNVNALLLGDSALYLCASSQGRVYEQYFGPGTRLTVT.